The entry below gives a single T cell receptor (beta chain) sequence along with its context. The antigen it binds to is not known. No base quality information exists; no much larger clone differs at one position. The sample belongs to a study of blood T cell repertoires in COVID-19 (dated by TCRdb to about 2020). Background for the entire study: Samples from collaborators originated in the United States, Italy and Spain and spanned both the acute and convalescent phases of COVID-19. Where available, HLA class I and class II types were taken from metadata supplied by the sample provider and were not determined by assay-based typing. The prospective study material was composed of cDNA or gDNA derived from T cells, B-cell-depleted T cells, or PBMCs. A de-identified subject ID, COVID-19 status, age in years and sex were almost always included in the sample metadata. The samples were drawn from two sources: the first 160 participants of the ongoing ImmuneRACE study, and fewer than 1,500 subjects contributed by 6 global collaborators. Subjects who had been exposed to COVID-19, were actively infected with it, or had recovered from it provided the deeply sampled blood TCRbeta repertoires that made up the dataset. A freely available public database, intended as a resource for researchers studying the immune response to SARS-CoV-2, is where the repertoires were released.

The immunoSEQ Assay, a bias-controlled multiplex PCR, was used to amplify TCRbeta CDR3 regions from genomic DNA. As for the authors' bioinformatics: The number of nucleated cells in each sample was estimated by amplification of reference gene primers within the assay. To quantify the absolute abundance of each unique TCRbeta CDR3 rearrangement, sequence reads were collapsed and filtered. For each sample, productive Simpson clonality was calculated as the square root of Simpson's diversity index over productive rearrangements. In its TCRdb copy, this immuneACCESS table keeps in-frame sequences only and misses some clones. Where compared with another copy, unresolved V genes explain less than half of these, and the others have no known cause. V, J and clone size are those of that table, while D and trimming were read from the DNA. Here the sample has roughly 250,000 clones; 81% occur a single time. Jointly, the top ten make up 2.5% to 3% of the sample.

Each collaborating institution followed its own protocols to collect whole blood in K2EDTA tubes. For TCRbeta analysis, collaborators shipped samples as frozen whole blood, isolated PBMCs, or DNA extracted from either of those sample types. Findings and caveats that apply to the study as a whole: The quantity of clinical and demographic metadata differed by source and by participant and was supplied without curation.

Sequencing input: peripheral blood. This TCR derives from a woman aged 55-69 years with active or convalescent COVID-19.

The DNA is as follows: TGTGCCAGCAGGGACCCGGGACACCTCACAGATACGCAGTATTTT. Translated, it gives CASRDPGHLTDTQYF. The chain joins TRBV6-5 to TRBJ2-3; a tentative D call is TRBD1 (6 bases match). The germline ends are 15 bases apart after V is trimmed by 6 bases and J by 2 bases. According to the germline V gene, CDR1 reads MNHEY and CDR2 reads SVGAGI. Spanning cysteine to phenylalanine, the CDR3 consists of 15 amino acids. CDR3 DNA is the only sequence kept; it has 45 bases, read in frame from the first base.